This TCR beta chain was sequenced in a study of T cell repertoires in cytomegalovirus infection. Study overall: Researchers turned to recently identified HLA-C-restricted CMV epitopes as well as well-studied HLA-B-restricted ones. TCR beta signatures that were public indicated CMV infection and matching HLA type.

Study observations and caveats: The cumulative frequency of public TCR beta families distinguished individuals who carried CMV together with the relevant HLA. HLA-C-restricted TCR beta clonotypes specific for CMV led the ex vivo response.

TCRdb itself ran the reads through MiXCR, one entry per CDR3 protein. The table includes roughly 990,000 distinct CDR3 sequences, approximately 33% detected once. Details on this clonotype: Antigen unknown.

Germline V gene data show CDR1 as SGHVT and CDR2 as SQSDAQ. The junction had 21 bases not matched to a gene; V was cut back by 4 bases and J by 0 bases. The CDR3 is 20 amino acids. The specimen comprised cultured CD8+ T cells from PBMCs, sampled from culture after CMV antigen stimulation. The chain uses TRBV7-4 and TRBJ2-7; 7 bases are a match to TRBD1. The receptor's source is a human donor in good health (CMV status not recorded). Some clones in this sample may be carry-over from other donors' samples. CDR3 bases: TGTGCCAGCAGCTCCACAGACAGGGTAAAGTTTGATGGGAGCTCCTACGAGCAGTACTTC. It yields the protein CASSSTDRVKFDGSSYEQYF.